Shown below are 20 T cell receptor beta chains from a single sample sequenced in a study of blood T cells in healthy people across ages. A sample-barcoded 5' primer and a J-beta primer mix were used in a second PCR of roughly 7 to 12 cycles. TCRdb used MiXCR to reprocess the 5' RACE reads, holding one entry per CDR3 protein. The data contain hundreds of thousands of distinct CDR3 sequences, approximately 60% of them seen just once; the ten biggest clones take up roughly 25%. Material for sequencing was blood. These receptors were collected from a man aged 40-55 years in good health.

Comment on this clonotype: The junction does not match germline at one end; this may be a read error. The chain links TRBV9 to TRBJ2-1, with 10 bases lining up with TRBD2. From germline, CDR1 is SGDLS and CDR2 YYNGEE. The CDR3 totals 16 residues. CDR3 amino acids: CAGSLRAGGPIDEQFF. In DNA form, the CDR3 reads TGTGCCGGCAGCCTGAGAGCGGGGGGGCCTATCGATGAGCAGTTCTTC.

This sequence joins TRBV25-1 and TRBJ2-5, with 11 bases fitting TRBD2. Germline CDR1 MGHDK, CDR2 SYGVNS. V was clipped by 4 bases and J by 0 bases; unmatched bases: 1. This CDR3 is built from 15 residues. CDR3 residues: CASSGLAGYQETQYF. Here the CDR3 DNA reads TGTGCCAGCAGTGGACTAGCGGGGTACCAAGAGACCCAGTACTTC.

This clonotype was observed a few times. The chain recombines TRBV29-1 with TRBJ2-1; TRBD2 aligns across 14 bases. V was pared by 4 bases and J by 4 bases, with 6 bases of the junction left unmatched. CDR3 length equals 16 residues. CDR1 is SQVTM and CDR2 is ANQGSEA in the germline V gene. The CDR3 protein is CSVAGLAGAKYNEQFF. The CDR3 nucleotides are TGCAGCGTTGCGGGACTAGCGGGGGCGAAATACAATGAGCAGTTCTTC.

Comment on this clonotype: The DNA is left out, because the CDR3 cannot be placed on it with certainty; the CDR3 is given as TCRdb lists it. The chain is built from TRBV7-3 and TRBJ2-7; TRBD1 reflects the table's D call only, with no check against the DNA. A total of 19 residues make up the CDR3, ends included. In germline, CDR1 is SGHTA, CDR2 FQGTGA. The CDR3 loop is CASSIYLCSSGDNSYEQYF.

V is TRBV28 and J is TRBJ2-7; perhaps TRBD2 as D (6 bases). Germline V lookup: CDR1 MDHEN, CDR2 SYDVKM. The V and J ends lost 3 bases and 3 bases respectively, with 18 bases between them. This CDR3 region has 16 residues. Here the CDR3 DNA reads TGTGCCAGCAGTTTTTCAATCTGGCGGGATAACTACGAGCAGTACTTC. The encoded protein is CASSFSIWRDNYEQYF.

This clonotype was detected once. This chain joins TRBV6-1 and TRBJ2-4; 9 positions agree with TRBD1. Germline lookup yields CDR1 MNHNS and CDR2 SASEGT. Germline trimming cut 4 bases from V and 0 bases from J; bases unmatched to any gene: 16. The CDR3 consists of 20 residues. The DNA for the CDR3 is TGTGCCAGCAGTGCAACATCTGCGGACAGGGGACCGATAGCCAAAAACATTCAGTACTTC. It encodes CASSATSADRGPIAKNIQYF.

The chain links TRBV7-9 to TRBJ1-2, with a weak D call TRBD1 (5 bases). This CDR3 spans 15 amino acids. The germline gives CDR1 SEHNR, CDR2 FQNEAQ (reference sequence). With 6 bases removed from V and 4 bases from J, the gap between germline ends came to 18 bases. CDR3 nucleotides: TGTGCCAGCAGTTCCGGACCGGGACCCTCCTATGGCTACACCTTC. It translates to CASSSGPGPSYGYTF. Combining the CDR3 with reference TRBV7-9 and TRBJ1-2 gives the whole variable domain DTGVSQNPRHKITKRGQNVTFRCDPISEHNRLYWYRQTLGQGPEFLTYFQNEAQLEKSRLLSDRFSAERPKGSFSTLEIQRTEQGDSAMYLCASSSGPGPSYGYTFGSGTRLTVV.

This clonotype was found a few times. V usage is TRBV2 and J usage is TRBJ2-7; tentatively, D is TRBD1 or TRBD2 (5 bases each). Germline lookup yields CDR1 SNHLY and CDR2 FYNNEI. The CDR3 is made up of 12 amino acids. The V and J ends lost 4 bases and 4 bases respectively, with 8 bases between them. For the CDR3, the DNA is TGTGCCAGCAGTGGTGGGGGTTACGAGCAGTACTTC. Translation: CASSGGGYEQYF.

The V and J genes are TRBV6-2 or TRBV6-3 and TRBJ2-4; D assignment may be TRBD1 or TRBD2 (5 bases each). This CDR3 contains 17 residues. Germline CDR1 reads MNHEY; CDR2 reads SVGEGT. Trimming pared 0 bases from V and 1 base from J, leaving 13 bases between. The DNA of the CDR3 is TGTGCCAGCAGTTACTCGGCCCGGGACCTGGCCAAAAACATTCAGTACTTC. Encoded protein: CASSYSARDLAKNIQYF.

V and J are TRBV11-1 and TRBJ2-1; 10 bases match TRBD2. Germline V CDR1 and CDR2: SGHAT, FQDESV (reference sequence). The J segment lost 9 bases and the V segment lost 2 bases, leaving 10 bases of the junction unmatched. The CDR3 is made up of 16 amino acids. The CDR3 region is CASSLIAGGHRGEQFF. CDR3 DNA sequence: TGTGCCAGCAGCTTAATAGCGGGGGGCCACCGGGGTGAGCAGTTCTTC.

The genes are TRBV20-1 and TRBJ2-5; 7 bases are a match to TRBD2. Germline V CDR1 and CDR2: DFQATT, SNEGSKA (reference sequence). V trimming: 3 bases; J trimming: 9 bases; junction bases outside the gene matches: 10. The CDR3 has 13 residues. The CDR3 region is CSARWEGVGAQYF. CDR3 in DNA: TGCAGTGCTAGGTGGGAGGGTGTTGGGGCCCAGTACTTC.

This chain links TRBV12-3 or TRBV12-4 with TRBJ2-5, with a tentative D call TRBD1 (5 bases). The CDR3 totals 14 residues. Trimming shortened V by 7 bases and J by 5 bases, and 17 bases separated the two germline ends. CDR3 residues: CASTHPQGYETQYF. The CDR3 region has the DNA TGTGCCAGCACTCACCCGCAGGGATACGAGACCCAGTACTTC.

This clonotype was counted a single time. The rearrangement links TRBV20-1 to TRBJ2-1; 10 nucleotides line up with TRBD2. Germline CDR1 is DFQATT and CDR2 is SNEGSKA (reference sequence). J lost 4 bases, V lost 6 bases, and 6 bases had no gene match. This CDR3 contains 14 residues. The DNA of the CDR3 is TGCAGTGCCCTATCTAGCGGGGGTTACAATGAGCAGTTCTTC. Its translation: CSALSSGGYNEQFF.

With respect to this clonotype: A junction boundary mismatches the germline segment, possibly from a read error. The genes are TRBV7-7 and TRBJ2-7, with 8 bases aligning to TRBD1. The CDR3 is 15 amino acids. Germline V gives CDR1 SSHAT, CDR2 FNYEAQ (reference sequence). DNA for the CDR3: TGTGCTAGCAGCTCGCCCCCGACAGGGGTGGGCGAGCAGTACTTC. Translating gives CASSSPPTGVGEQYF.

This sequence joins TRBV25-1 and TRBJ2-5; D unclear. V lost 1 base and J lost 5, with 8 bases in between. CDR1 is MGHDK and CDR2 is SYGVNS in the germline V gene. The CDR3 totals 13 residues. The CDR3 spells CASSESGWETQYF. Written as DNA, the CDR3 is TGTGCCAGCAGTGAATCGGGTTGGGAGACCCAGTACTTC. Together with reference TRBV25-1 and TRBJ2-5, the CDR3 gives the full variable domain: EADIYQTPRYLVIGTGKKITLECSQTMGHDKMYWYQQDPGMELHLIHYSYGVNSTEKGDLSSESTVSRIRTEHFPLTLESARPSHTSQYLCASSESGWETQYFGPGTRLLVL.

This clonotype was detected once. The chain joins TRBV14 to TRBJ2-1; D ambiguous. With 0 bases removed from V and 6 bases from J, the gap between germline ends came to 15 bases. Germline V lookup: CDR1 SGHDN, CDR2 FVKESK. The CDR3 totals 16 residues. CDR3 DNA: TGTGCCAGCAGCCAAGATTGGACCCGATTTTTCAATGAGCAGTTCTTC. This gives the protein CASSQDWTRFFNEQFF.

This clonotype came up a few times. The chain couples TRBV9 to TRBJ1-6; maybe TRBD1 (5 bases). Trimming removed 4 bases from V and 9 bases from J, with 20 bases in between. Germline V CDR1 and CDR2: SGDLS, YYNGEE. There are 16 residues in the CDR3. The CDR3 spells CASSPTERGYGSPLHF. The DNA for the CDR3 is TGTGCCAGCAGCCCAACCGAGCGGGGGTATGGTTCACCCCTCCACTTT.

This clonotype was recorded only once. This chain connects TRBV29-1 to TRBJ1-1; no definite D call. Germline V gene data show CDR1 as SQVTM and CDR2 as ANQGSEA. Trimming took 5 bases from V and 1 from J, leaving 8 bases between them. The CDR3 sequence is 12 residues long. CDR3 in amino acids: CSVTPENTEAFF. DNA for the CDR3: TGCAGCGTTACCCCAGAGAACACTGAAGCTTTCTTT.

This clonotype has more than one count but fewer than ten. The chain couples TRBV9 to TRBJ2-4; D not certain. CDR3 length equals 13 residues. The germline V and J ends were trimmed by 0 bases and 11 bases, with 12 bases remaining between them. CDR1 is SGDLS, CDR2 YYNGEE, per germline. This chain's CDR3 is CASSVEVGLVQYF. As DNA, the CDR3 is TGTGCCAGCAGCGTAGAAGTAGGCTTGGTTCAGTACTTC.

V usage is TRBV28 and J usage is TRBJ1-2; 9 nucleotides agree with TRBD1. With 7 bases clipped from V and 2 bases from J, the junction kept 11 bases outside the gene matches. Germline loops: CDR1 MDHEN, CDR2 SYDVKM. This CDR3 contains 16 residues. CDR3 amino acids: CASTLDRGVNNYGYTF. CDR3 sequence (DNA): TGTGCCAGCACCCTGGACAGGGGCGTTAACAACTATGGCTACACCTTC.